A single sample is the source of the 29 T cell receptor beta chains below, sequenced in a study of type 1 regulatory T cells. A single record per CDR3 protein comes from TCRdb applying MiXCR to the reads. Altogether roughly 71,000 distinct CDR3 sequences are present, 63% being singletons, with the ten largest covering about 7.3%. Their antigens remain unidentified. Sequencing used cultured T cells, either the whole culture or a sorted T cell fraction (not recorded which). Subset defined: Tr1-enriched cell product generated in vitro against host alloantigens. These receptors all stem from a human donor in good health.

The chain combines TRBV5-1 with TRBJ2-1; 7 bases agree with TRBD2. CDR1 SGHRS and CDR2 YFSETQ come from the germline V gene. After removal of 0 bases from V and 8 bases from J, the junction contained 11 bases not matched to a gene. There are 16 residues in the CDR3. The CDR3 loop is CASSLALSGGAHEQFF. CDR3 DNA sequence: TGCGCCAGCAGCTTGGCCTTGTCGGGAGGAGCCCATGAGCAGTTCTTC.

This chain's CDR3 is CASSRQTSTDTQYF. The DNA for the CDR3 is TGTGCCAGCAGCCGACAGACTAGCACAGATACGCAGTATTTT. The chain has TRBV2 and TRBJ2-3, with D possibly matching TRBD1 (5 bases). There are 14 residues in the CDR3. Trimming left V 6 bases short and J 0 bases short, with 10 bases between. Per germline, CDR1 SNHLY and CDR2 FYNNEI.

This clonotype was picked up a small number of times. The chain links TRBV4-2 to TRBJ1-1, with 7 bases that match TRBD1. Trimming cost V 1 base and J 6 bases; bases outside gene matches: 2. Germline-derived CDR1 and CDR2 are LGHNA and YNFKEQ. The CDR3 extends over 13 amino acids. The CDR3 sequence: CASSQAGTAEAFF. The CDR3 coding sequence is TGTGCCAGCAGCCAAGCTGGGACAGCTGAAGCTTTCTTT.

This clonotype turned up a few times. CDR3 region: CASSLDSTDTQYF. The CDR3 nucleotides read TGTGCCAGCAGCTTGGACAGCACAGATACGCAGTATTTT. V is TRBV5-8 and J is TRBJ2-3; D is unresolved. V was cut by 0 bases and J by 0 bases, with 2 bases left in between. The CDR3 sequence is 13 residues long. The germline V gene has CDR1 SGHTS and CDR2 YDEGEE.

This chain uses TRBV5-1 with TRBJ2-7, with D uncertain. V lost 4 bases and J lost 5, with 10 bases in between. From germline, CDR1 is SGHRS and CDR2 YFSETQ. This CDR3 region has 12 residues. As DNA, the CDR3 is TGCGCCAGCAGCAATGGAAGGGACGAGCAGTACTTC. This encodes CASSNGRDEQYF.

The rearrangement links TRBV15 to TRBJ2-1; D perhaps matches TRBD1 (6 bases). Trimming cost V 2 bases and J 6 bases, with 14 bases left between them. The CDR3 is made up of 15 amino acids. CDR1 is LNHNV, CDR2 YYDKDF, per germline (reference sequence). Here the CDR3 DNA reads TGTGCCACCAGCAGAAGGGACAAGGTGGTCAATGAGCAGTTCTTC. Protein product: CATSRRDKVVNEQFF.

The gene calls are TRBV6-2 or TRBV6-3 and TRBJ2-7; the D gene is possibly TRBD2 (7 bases). This CDR3 region has 14 residues. Germline V gene lookup returns CDR1 MNHEY and CDR2 SVGEGT. Trimming left V 8 bases short and J 6 bases short, with 20 bases between. In DNA form, the CDR3 reads TGTGCCAGCGGGGGGGGCCTCAGGGTGGCCGAGCAGTACTTC. Translation gives CASGGGLRVAEQYF.

The genes are TRBV20-1 and TRBJ1-1; 7 bases agree with TRBD1. CDR3 length: 12 amino acids. In germline, CDR1 is DFQATT, CDR2 SNEGSKA (reference sequence). The CDR3 sequence is CRTGAQNTEAFF. In DNA, the CDR3 is TGCAGAACAGGGGCCCAGAACACTGAAGCTTTCTTT.

This rearrangement joins TRBV3-1 to TRBJ2-3, with D tentatively TRBD1 (5 bases). Trimming took 0 bases from V and 6 from J, leaving 10 bases between them. This CDR3 is 14 amino acids long. Germline V gene lookup returns CDR1 LGHDT and CDR2 YNNKEL (reference sequence). CDR3 DNA sequence: TGTGCCAGCAGCCAAGATTGGGGCTTGGATACGCAGTATTTT. Residues: CASSQDWGLDTQYF.

The rearrangement joins TRBV7-8 to TRBJ1-2, with TRBD1 matching over 8 bases. V lost 5 bases and J lost 7; bases outside the gene matches: 3. This CDR3 is built from 12 residues. Looked up from germline, CDR1 is SGHVS and CDR2 is FQNEAQ. CDR3 sequence reads: CASSLQGVGYTF. CDR3 coding DNA: TGTGCCAGCAGCCTACAGGGGGTTGGCTACACCTTC.

This clonotype occurred a few times. The CDR3 protein is CSAATGSSGNTIYF. Written as DNA, the CDR3 is TGCAGTGCGGCGACAGGGAGCTCTGGAAACACCATATATTTT. The J gene is TRBJ1-3, the V gene TRBV20-1, with 7 bases lining up with TRBD1. V shed 6 bases and J 0 bases; nucleotides not matched to a gene: 5. CDR3 length: 14 amino acids. CDR1 is DFQATT and CDR2 is SNEGSKA in the germline V gene (reference sequence).

The CDR3 is CASSLGQGETQYF. The CDR3 bases are TGTGCCAGCTCCCTCGGACAGGGGGAGACCCAGTACTTC. The rearrangement joins TRBV18 to TRBJ2-5; 9 nucleotides match TRBD1. V lost 6 bases to trimming and J lost 5 bases; unmatched junction nucleotides: 4. The CDR3 runs to 13 residues. Germline-derived CDR1 and CDR2 are KGHSH and LQKENI.

The chain couples TRBV9 to TRBJ2-2; D possibly corresponds to TRBD2 (5 bases). Germline V CDR1 and CDR2: SGDLS, YYNGEE. The CDR3 is 13 residues long. Trimming cost V 0 bases and J 6 bases, with 6 bases left between them. CDR3 bases: TGTGCCAGCAGCGTAGGACTACCCGGGGAGCTGTTTTTT. It is translated as CASSVGLPGELFF.

V and J are TRBV12-3 or TRBV12-4 and TRBJ1-2, with D hard to call. CDR3 length: 19 amino acids. The ends were cut back, 6 bases at V and 0 bases at J, with 26 bases in the middle. The CDR3: CASSLRLLAGEAANYGYTF. CDR3 sequence (DNA): TGTGCCAGCAGCCTCCGACTTCTCGCAGGCGAGGCAGCTAACTATGGCTACACCTTC.

This clonotype appeared a few times. The conserved phenylalanine or tryptophan normally closing the CDR3 is absent here, so this likely arose from a read error. The DNA is omitted, as the CDR3 cannot be located on it reliably, and the CDR3 follows TCRdb's listing. The chain recombines TRBV6-2 or TRBV6-3 with TRBJ2-7; the table assigns TRBD1, which was not confirmed against the DNA. 13 amino acids form the CDR3, both terminal residues included. The germline V gene has CDR1 MNHEY and CDR2 SVGEGT. CDR3 sequence reads: CASSSSRDHTSTH.

The V call is TRBV20-1, the J call TRBJ1-5; a possible D gene is TRBD1 (6 bases). Germline-derived CDR1 and CDR2 are DFQATT and SNEGSKA (reference sequence). V shed 3 bases and J shed 3 bases, with 12 bases lying between them. The CDR3 consists of 14 residues. The CDR3 DNA sequence: TGCAGTGCTAGTAGTGGGACAAACAATCAGCCCCAGCATTTT. It specifies CSASSGTNNQPQHF.

V is TRBV12-3 or TRBV12-4 and J is TRBJ2-7; D uncertain. The CDR3 loop spans 15 amino acids. V lost 2 bases to trimming and J lost 2 bases, with 13 bases between them. This CDR3 reads CASSLRLPPTYEQYF. CDR3 DNA sequence: TGTGCCAGCAGTTTACGCCTCCCTCCGACCTACGAGCAGTACTTC.

This clonotype came up a few times. The rearrangement uses TRBV10-1 and TRBJ2-3; D possibly matches TRBD1 or TRBD2 (5 bases each). This CDR3 has 16 residues. Germline V gene sequence: CDR1 WNHNN, CDR2 SYGVQD (reference sequence). Trimming stripped 2 bases from V and 6 bases from J, with 18 bases between. The CDR3 nucleotides are TGCGCCAGCAGTGAGAAGGGGAGAGGGAAAACCGATACGCAGTATTTT. It translates to CASSEKGRGKTDTQYF.

This clonotype came up once. The chain is built from TRBV20-1 and TRBJ2-5, with 9 bases matching TRBD2. Germline CDR1 reads DFQATT; CDR2 reads SNEGSKA (reference sequence). The CDR3 is 14 residues long. With V trimmed by 3 bases and J by 5 bases, 7 bases remained unmatched. For the CDR3, the DNA is TGCAGTGCTAGCGAGGGACTAGCTAGGGAGACCCAGTACTTC. It specifies CSASEGLARETQYF.

This clonotype was detected only a few times. The rearrangement joins TRBV20-1 to TRBJ2-7, with TRBD1 identical over 9 bases. The CDR3 contains 13 residues. V lost 4 bases, J lost 5 bases, and 6 bases stayed unmatched. CDR1 and CDR2 from the germline V gene are DFQATT and SNEGSKA (reference sequence). Written as DNA, the CDR3 is TGCAGTGCTACCCACCGGGACAGGGACGAGCAGTACTTC. This codes for CSATHRDRDEQYF.

The table lists this clonotype with a few counts. This chain's CDR3 is CSASPISASGIYEQFF. The CDR3 region has the DNA TGCAGTGCTTCGCCCATCTCGGCTAGCGGGATCTATGAGCAGTTCTTC. The chain joins TRBV20-1 to TRBJ2-1, with TRBD2 identical over 9 bases. V lost 5 bases to trimming and J lost 8 bases; unmatched junction nucleotides: 16. The CDR3 length is 16 residues. CDR1 DFQATT and CDR2 SNEGSKA come from the germline V gene (reference sequence).

The genes are TRBV7-8 and TRBJ2-2; 11 bases are a match to TRBD2. This CDR3 has 18 residues. Germline V CDR1 and CDR2: SGHVS, FQNEAQ. The V and J ends lost 6 bases and 0 bases, in that order; junction bases with no gene match: 9. The CDR3, as DNA: TGTGCCAGCAGAATCCGGGTAGCGGGAGGGTCGAACACCGGGGAGCTGTTTTTT. Amino acid sequence: CASRIRVAGGSNTGELFF. Full variable domain (missing parts from reference TRBV7-8 and TRBJ2-2): GAGVSQSPRYKVAKRGQDVALRCDPISGHVSLFWYQQALGQGPEFLTYFQNEAQLDKSGLPSDRFFAERPEGSVSTLKIQRTQQEDSAVYLCASRIRVAGGSNTGELFFGEGSRLTVL.

The chain uses TRBV6-5 and TRBJ1-4, with 7 bases fitting TRBD1. Per the germline V gene, CDR1 is MNHEY and CDR2 is SVGAGI. V was clipped by 6 bases and J by 4 bases; unmatched bases: 8. The CDR3 extends over 15 amino acids. This chain's CDR3 is CASRATGAINEKLFF. DNA for the CDR3: TGTGCCAGCAGAGCTACAGGGGCAATTAATGAAAAACTGTTTTTT.

This clonotype has only one observation. The chain recombines TRBV5-1 with TRBJ1-1; 7 bases agree with TRBD1. CDR1 and CDR2 from the germline V gene are SGHRS and YFSETQ. This CDR3 is 14 amino acids long. After removal of 0 bases from V and 5 bases from J, the junction contained 4 bases not matched to a gene. DNA of the CDR3: TGCGCCAGCAGCTTGGTGAGGGGGCTTACTGAAGCTTTCTTT. Protein: CASSLVRGLTEAFF.

The chain joins TRBV6-4 to TRBJ2-1; maybe TRBD1 (5 bases). Deletions cut 5 bases from V and 3 bases from J, with 11 bases between. The V gene's germline CDR1 is MRHNA and CDR2 SNTAGT. The length of the CDR3 is 14 residues. The CDR3: CASSPDSSYNEQFF. CDR3 in DNA: TGTGCCAGCAGTCCTGACAGTAGCTACAATGAGCAGTTCTTC.

Only a few counts were recorded for this clonotype. The chain is built from TRBV5-4 and TRBJ2-2; the match to TRBD2 covers 7 bases. The length of the CDR3 is 15 residues. Germline V CDR1 and CDR2: SGHNT, YYREEE (reference sequence). V shed 3 bases, J shed 1 base, and the junction held 3 bases outside the gene matches. CDR3 sequence reads: CASSSAGQNTGELFF. The CDR3 DNA reads TGTGCCAGCAGCTCAGCGGGGCAGAACACCGGGGAGCTGTTTTTT.

J is TRBJ2-1 and V is TRBV20-1; the D is unclear. Germline CDR1 reads DFQATT; CDR2 reads SNEGSKA (reference sequence). The CDR3 extends over 15 amino acids. V was trimmed by 5 bases and J by 1 base, leaving 15 bases between them. The CDR3 here is CSAPFLSGSYNEQFF. The CDR3 nucleotides are TGCAGTGCTCCCTTTCTTTCAGGTTCCTACAATGAGCAGTTCTTC.

The chain joins TRBV2 to TRBJ2-2; maybe TRBD1 (6 bases). Germline CDR1 SNHLY, CDR2 FYNNEI. The CDR3 totals 13 residues. Trimming took 4 bases from V and 6 from J, leaving 9 bases between them. CDR3 residues: CASSGTEAGELFF. The CDR3 coding sequence is TGTGCCAGCAGTGGGACAGAGGCCGGGGAGCTGTTTTTT.

This CDR3 is CASSSDSHSGNTIYF. For the CDR3, the DNA is TGCGCCAGCAGCTCGGACAGTCACTCTGGAAACACCATATATTTT. The genes are TRBV5-1 and TRBJ1-3; possibly TRBD1 for D (6 bases). Germline CDR1 SGHRS, CDR2 YFSETQ. V was shortened by 3 bases and J by 0 bases, with 10 bases between the two germline ends. This CDR3 spans 15 amino acids. Full variable domain (outside the CDR3, taken from reference TRBV5-1 and TRBJ1-3): KAGVTQTPRYLIKTRGQQVTLSCSPISGHRSVSWYQQTPGQGLQFLFEYFSETQRNKGNFPGRFSGRQFSNSRSEMNVSTLELGDSALYLCASSSDSHSGNTIYFGEGSWLTVV.